Here is one T cell receptor (beta chain) with its context. This clonotype has at least ten counts. Its binding antigen is unknown. No base quality values were provided; no much bigger clone lies one nucleotide off. Stable Graves' hyperthyroidism was defined as the absence of progression to ophthalmopathy over 18 months of follow-up. Hyperthyroidism patients were newly diagnosed, with disease duration under 2 months, and aged 18 to 65 years. Exclusion was applied to patients with uncontrolled infections, other autoimmune diseases, pregnancy or lactation. Diagnoses relied on clinical symptoms, serum thyroxine and TRAb, thyroid ultrasound and orbital computed tomography. PBMCs were separated from around 9.1 ml of fresh peripheral blood using Ficoll-Paque density gradient centrifugation. Trizol reagent was used to extract total RNA, and RNA quality was then checked on an Agilent 2100 Bioanalyzer. Amplification of TCR beta CDR3 regions was carried out from RNA transcripts. A first-round RT-PCR of the TCR CDR3 used the HTBI primer set with the Qiagen OneStep RT-PCR kit. Libraries were constructed in a second round of multiplex PCR, after which size selection and purification were carried out. Paired-end sequencing of the libraries was performed with 100 bp reads on an Illumina HiSeq2000. The paper's data handling went like this. SOAPnuke was used to process the raw data, throwing out any read that contained adapters or uncalled bases, had a mean Phred below 15, or lacked an exact constant-primer or identifier match. COPE v1.2.5 was used to merge high-quality paired reads, and clonotypes were defined as unique nucleotide sequences. Clonotypes were aligned to IMGT TRBV, TRBD and TRBJ reference segments using MiTCR v1.1. Only V-J combinations with frequency above 0.0001, covering about 99% of repertoires, were analysed. A TCS score was defined as the ratio between F50 (clonal expansion) and ExV (chaos), using BLOSUM62-based TCRdist between CDR3 peptides within each V-J. Welch's t-statistics and random forest reduced some 510 V-J features to fewer than 15, which were used in a naive Bayes classifier (R e1071). TCRdb reran the public reads through fastp at Q25 and MiXCR, keeping productive beta chains. One record per CDR3 amino acid sequence lists the most common genes and DNA. These V and J calls originate from TCRdb's pipeline instead of the authors' own analysis. Across this sample there are about 320,000 distinct CDR3 sequences, with roughly 15% seen only once. The top ten clonotypes cover around 35% of the sample.

The sample belongs to a study of T cells in Graves' hyperthyroidism and ophthalmopathy (dated by TCRdb to the late 2010s). In terms of the full investigation: Peripheral blood samples were taken at the time of initial diagnosis, prior to any treatment. The paper reports TCR Vbeta CDR3 sequencing of some 140 peripheral blood samples: fewer than 50 ophthalmopathy, around 80 hyperthyroidism and 17 progressor patients. In addition, the study compared T-cell repertoires in thyroid tissue and in blood from five to seven Graves' hyperthyroidism patients. Prospective prediction of ophthalmopathy was tested in an independent validation cohort consisting of 18 to 20 hyperthyroidism patients and around 16 patients who later progressed to ophthalmopathy. The roughly 91 discovery patients were randomly split 7:3 into training and test sets. To identify TCR V-J signatures that set the groups apart, the researchers used a discovery cohort of about a hundred patients, made up of around 42 with Graves' ophthalmopathy and about 59 with stable Graves' hyperthyroidism. Once sampling was done, hyperthyroidism patients were given methimazole at a starting dose of 30 mg daily, whereas ophthalmopathy patients were given high-dose intravenous methylprednisolone. Results and caveats for the whole study, not just this receptor: A 13 V-J signature model separated ophthalmopathy from stable hyperthyroidism, with approximately 86% sensitivity and about 81% specificity in cross-validation and 80%/75% in testing. Sample size was not statistically predetermined, and blinding of investigators to group allocation was not performed. During validation, the model predicted progression to ophthalmopathy a median of approximately 6 months ahead of onset, with approximately 70% sensitivity and 72% to 80% specificity. Blood samples also contained most of the expanded thyroid clonotypes (frequency above 0.001), which suggests that blood repertoires may reflect thyroid immune responses.

The germline V gene supplies CDR1 SGHAT and CDR2 FQNNGV. Ends trimmed: V by 5 bases, J by 2 bases; bases unmatched to a gene: 6. The CDR3 measures 14 amino acids from cysteine to phenylalanine. The entry retains the CDR3 DNA only, 42 bases that are in frame from base 1. The receptor's source is a man aged 30 to 39 with Graves' hyperthyroidism. Sample: blood. Recombination linked TRBV11-2 to TRBJ2-7; TRBD1 agrees with 7 junctional bases. The DNA is TGTGCCAGCAGCCCCCTGGACAGGCCCTACGAGCAGTACTTC. Its translation is CASSPLDRPYEQYF.